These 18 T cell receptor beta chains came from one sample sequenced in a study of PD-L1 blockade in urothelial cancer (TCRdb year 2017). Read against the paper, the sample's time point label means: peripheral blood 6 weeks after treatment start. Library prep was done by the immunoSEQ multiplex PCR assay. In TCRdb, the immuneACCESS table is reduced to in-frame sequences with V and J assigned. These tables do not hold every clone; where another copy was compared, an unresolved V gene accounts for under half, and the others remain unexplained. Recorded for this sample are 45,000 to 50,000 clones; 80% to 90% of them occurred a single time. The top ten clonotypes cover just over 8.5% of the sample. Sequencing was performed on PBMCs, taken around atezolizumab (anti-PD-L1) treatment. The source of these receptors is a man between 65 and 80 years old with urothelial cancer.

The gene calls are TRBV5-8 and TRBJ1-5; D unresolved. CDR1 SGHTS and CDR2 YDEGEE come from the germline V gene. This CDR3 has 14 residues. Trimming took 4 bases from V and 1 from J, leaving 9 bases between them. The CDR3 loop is CASSPGFSNQPQHF. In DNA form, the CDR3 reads TGTGCCAGCAGCCCGGGATTCAGCAATCAGCCCCAGCATTTT.

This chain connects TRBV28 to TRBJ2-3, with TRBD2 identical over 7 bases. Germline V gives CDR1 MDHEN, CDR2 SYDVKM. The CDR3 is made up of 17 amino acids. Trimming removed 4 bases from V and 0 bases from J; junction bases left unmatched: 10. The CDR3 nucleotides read TGTGCCAGCAGTTGGGTAGATGGGAGGGCTAGCACAGATACGCAGTATTTT. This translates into CASSWVDGRASTDTQYF.

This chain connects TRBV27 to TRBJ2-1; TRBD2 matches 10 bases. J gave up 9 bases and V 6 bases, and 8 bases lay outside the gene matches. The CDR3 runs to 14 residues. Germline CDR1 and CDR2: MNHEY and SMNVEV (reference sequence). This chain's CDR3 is CASSVSGRAGEQFF. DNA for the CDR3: TGTGCCAGCAGCGTAAGCGGGAGGGCCGGTGAGCAGTTCTTC.

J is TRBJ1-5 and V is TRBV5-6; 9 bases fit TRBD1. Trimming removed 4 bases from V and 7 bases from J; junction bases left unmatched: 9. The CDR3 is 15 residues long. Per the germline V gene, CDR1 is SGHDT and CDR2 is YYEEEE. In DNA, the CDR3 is TGTGCCAGCAGCGTAACGGGACAGGGTGGCCAGCCCCAGCATTTT. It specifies CASSVTGQGGQPQHF.

CDR3 sequence reads: CASSPLVGTNEKLFF. DNA for the CDR3: TGTGCCAGCTCACCTCTCGTGGGCACTAATGAAAAACTGTTTTTT. The V gene is TRBV18, the J gene TRBJ1-4; D unclear. Germline V gives CDR1 KGHSH, CDR2 LQKENI. The CDR3 covers 15 residues. V lost 3 bases, J lost 2 bases, and 10 bases lay in between.

This chain's CDR3 is CASSLNPGDGYTF. As DNA, the CDR3 is TGTGCCAGCAGCTTAAATCCCGGGGATGGCTACACCTTC. The V gene is TRBV7-3, the J gene TRBJ1-2; no definite D call. V lost 1 base and J 6 bases, leaving 9 bases between the germline ends. CDR3 size: 13 residues. Per the germline V gene, CDR1 is SGHTA and CDR2 is FQGTGA.

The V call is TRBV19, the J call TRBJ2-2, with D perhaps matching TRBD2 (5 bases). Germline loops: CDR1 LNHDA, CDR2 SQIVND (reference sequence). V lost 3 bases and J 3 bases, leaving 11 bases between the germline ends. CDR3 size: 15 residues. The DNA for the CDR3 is TGTGCCAGTAGTATTTCAGCGGATCACACCGGGGAGCTGTTTTTT. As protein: CASSISADHTGELFF.

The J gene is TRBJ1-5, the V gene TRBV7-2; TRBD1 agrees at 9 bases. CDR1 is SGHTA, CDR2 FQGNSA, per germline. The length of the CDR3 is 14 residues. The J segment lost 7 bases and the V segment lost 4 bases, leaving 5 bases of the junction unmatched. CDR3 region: CASSSGQGGQPQHF. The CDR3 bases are TGTGCCAGCAGCTCGGGACAGGGAGGACAGCCCCAGCATTTT.

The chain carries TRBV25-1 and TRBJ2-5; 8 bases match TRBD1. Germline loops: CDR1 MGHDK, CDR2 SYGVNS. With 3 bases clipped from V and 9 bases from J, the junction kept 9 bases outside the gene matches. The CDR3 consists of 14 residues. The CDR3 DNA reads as TGTGCCAGCAGTGAGACAGGGGCCCGAGGGTCCCAGTACTTC. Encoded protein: CASSETGARGSQYF.

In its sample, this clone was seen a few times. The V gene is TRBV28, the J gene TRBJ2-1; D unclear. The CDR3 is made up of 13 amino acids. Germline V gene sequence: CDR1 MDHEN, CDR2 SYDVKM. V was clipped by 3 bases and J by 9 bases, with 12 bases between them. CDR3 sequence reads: CASSLWLSGEQFF. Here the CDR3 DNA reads TGTGCCAGCAGTTTGTGGTTGTCGGGTGAGCAGTTCTTC.

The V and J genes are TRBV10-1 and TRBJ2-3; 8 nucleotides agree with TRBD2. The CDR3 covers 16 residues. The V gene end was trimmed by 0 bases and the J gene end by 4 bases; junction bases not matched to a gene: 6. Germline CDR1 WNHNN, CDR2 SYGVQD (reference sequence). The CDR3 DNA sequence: TGCGCCAGCAGTGAGTCGGAGCGGGAGTGGGCAGATACGCAGTATTTT. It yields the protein CASSESEREWADTQYF.

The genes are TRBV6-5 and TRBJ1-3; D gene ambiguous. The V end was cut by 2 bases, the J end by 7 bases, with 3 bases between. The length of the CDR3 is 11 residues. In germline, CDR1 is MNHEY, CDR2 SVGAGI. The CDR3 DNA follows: TGTGCCAGCAGTTACGAGAACACCATATATTTT. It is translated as CASSYENTIYF.

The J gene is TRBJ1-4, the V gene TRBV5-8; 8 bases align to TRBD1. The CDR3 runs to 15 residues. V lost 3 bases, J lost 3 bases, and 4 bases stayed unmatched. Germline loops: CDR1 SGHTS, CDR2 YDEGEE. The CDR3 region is CASSSGQGSNEKLFF. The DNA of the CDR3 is TGTGCCAGCAGCTCCGGACAGGGATCTAATGAAAAACTGTTTTTT.

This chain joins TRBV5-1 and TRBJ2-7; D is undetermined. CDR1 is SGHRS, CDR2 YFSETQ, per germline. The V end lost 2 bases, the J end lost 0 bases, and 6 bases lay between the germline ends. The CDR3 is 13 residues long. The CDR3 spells CASSLTVSYEQYF. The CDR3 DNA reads TGCGCCAGCAGCTTAACAGTCTCCTACGAGCAGTACTTC.

As DNA, the CDR3 is TGTGCCAGCACCGAATGGGGCAGCTCCTACGAGCAGTACTTC. Amino acids: CASTEWGSSYEQYF. This rearrangement joins TRBV6-1 to TRBJ2-7; a possible D gene is TRBD1 (5 bases). V was shortened by 7 bases and J by 0 bases, with 13 bases between the two germline ends. Germline V gene lookup returns CDR1 MNHNS and CDR2 SASEGT. This CDR3 contains 14 residues.

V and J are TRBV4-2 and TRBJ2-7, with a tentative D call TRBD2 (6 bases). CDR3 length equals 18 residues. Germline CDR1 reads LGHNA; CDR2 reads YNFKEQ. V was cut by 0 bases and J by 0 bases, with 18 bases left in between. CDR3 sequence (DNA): TGTGCCAGCAGCCAAGACCTTAGCCGACTAGACACCTCCTACGAGCAGTACTTC. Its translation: CASSQDLSRLDTSYEQYF.

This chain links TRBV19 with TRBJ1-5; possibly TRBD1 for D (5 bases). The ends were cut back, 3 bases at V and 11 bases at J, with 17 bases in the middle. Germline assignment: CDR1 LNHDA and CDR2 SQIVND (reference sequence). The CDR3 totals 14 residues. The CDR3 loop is CASSMGRDGQAQHF. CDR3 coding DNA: TGTGCCAGTAGTATGGGCAGGGATGGGCAGGCCCAGCATTTT.

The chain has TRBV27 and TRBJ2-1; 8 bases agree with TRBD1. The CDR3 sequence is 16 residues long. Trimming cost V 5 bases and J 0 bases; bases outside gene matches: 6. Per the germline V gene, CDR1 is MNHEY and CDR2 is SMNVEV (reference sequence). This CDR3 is CASSPRQGYSYNEQFF. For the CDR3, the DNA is TGTGCCAGCAGTCCCAGACAGGGGTACTCCTACAATGAGCAGTTCTTC.